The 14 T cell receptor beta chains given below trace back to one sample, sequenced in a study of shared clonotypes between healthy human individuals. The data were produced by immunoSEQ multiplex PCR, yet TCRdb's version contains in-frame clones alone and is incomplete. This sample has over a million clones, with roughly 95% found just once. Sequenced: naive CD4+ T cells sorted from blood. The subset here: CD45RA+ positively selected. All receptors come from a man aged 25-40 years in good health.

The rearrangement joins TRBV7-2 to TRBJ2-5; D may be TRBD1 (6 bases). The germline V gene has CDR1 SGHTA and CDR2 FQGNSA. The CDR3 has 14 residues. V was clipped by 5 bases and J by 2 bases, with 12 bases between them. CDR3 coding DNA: TGTGCCAGCAGCAAAAACAGGGTTCAAGAGACCCAGTACTTC. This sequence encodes CASSKNRVQETQYF.

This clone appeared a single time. For the CDR3, the DNA is TGTGCCAGTAGTTACAGCGGGAGGAACACCGGGGAGCTGTTTTTT. Amino acid sequence: CASSYSGRNTGELFF. V gene TRBV19 combines with J gene TRBJ2-2, with 8 positions matching TRBD2. CDR3 length: 15 residues. The V gene's germline CDR1 is LNHDA and CDR2 SQIVND (reference sequence). The V gene end was trimmed by 5 bases and the J gene end by 1 base; junction bases not matched to a gene: 3.

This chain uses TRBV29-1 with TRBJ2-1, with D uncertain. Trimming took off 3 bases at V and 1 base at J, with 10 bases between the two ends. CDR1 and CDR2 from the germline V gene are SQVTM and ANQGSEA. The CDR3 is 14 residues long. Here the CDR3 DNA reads TGCAGCGTTGATGGCGGAAAATCCTACAATGAGCAGTTCTTC. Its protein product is CSVDGGKSYNEQFF.

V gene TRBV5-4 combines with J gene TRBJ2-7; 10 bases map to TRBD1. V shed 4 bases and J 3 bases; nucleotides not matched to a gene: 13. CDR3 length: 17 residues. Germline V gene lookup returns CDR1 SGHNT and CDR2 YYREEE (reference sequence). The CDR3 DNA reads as TGTGCCAGCAGCGATCGTGGACAGGGGGTGCCCTACTACGAGCAGTACTTC. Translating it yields CASSDRGQGVPYYEQYF.

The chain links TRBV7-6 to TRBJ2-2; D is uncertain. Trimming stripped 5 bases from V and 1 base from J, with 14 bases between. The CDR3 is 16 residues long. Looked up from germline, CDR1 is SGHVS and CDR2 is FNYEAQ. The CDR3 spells CASSPTGSQNTGELFF. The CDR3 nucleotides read TGTGCCAGCAGCCCCACGGGCAGCCAGAACACCGGGGAGCTGTTTTTT.

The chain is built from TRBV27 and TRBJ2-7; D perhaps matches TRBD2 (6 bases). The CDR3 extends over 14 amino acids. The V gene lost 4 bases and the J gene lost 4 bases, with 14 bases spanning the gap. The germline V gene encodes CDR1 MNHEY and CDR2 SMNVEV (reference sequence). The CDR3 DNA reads TGTGCCAGCAGTTATCTCGGGACTCAATACGAGCAGTACTTC. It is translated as CASSYLGTQYEQYF.

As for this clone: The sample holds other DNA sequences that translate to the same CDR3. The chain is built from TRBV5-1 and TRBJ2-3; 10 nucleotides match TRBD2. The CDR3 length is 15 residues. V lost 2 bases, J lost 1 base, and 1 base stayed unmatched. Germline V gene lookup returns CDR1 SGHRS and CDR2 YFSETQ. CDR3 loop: CASSFLAGGTDTQYF. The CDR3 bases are TGCGCCAGCAGCTTCCTAGCGGGGGGCACAGATACGCAGTATTTT. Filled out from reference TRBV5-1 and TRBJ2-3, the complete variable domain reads KAGVTQTPRYLIKTRGQQVTLSCSPISGHRSVSWYQQTPGQGLQFLFEYFSETQRNKGNFPGRFSGRQFSNSRSEMNVSTLELGDSALYLCASSFLAGGTDTQYFGPGTRLTVL.

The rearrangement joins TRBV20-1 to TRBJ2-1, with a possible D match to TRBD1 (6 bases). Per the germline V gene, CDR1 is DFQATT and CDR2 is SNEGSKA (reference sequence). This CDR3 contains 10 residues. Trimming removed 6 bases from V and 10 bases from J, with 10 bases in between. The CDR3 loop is CSAFRGEQFF. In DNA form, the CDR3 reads TGCAGTGCCTTCAGGGGAGAGCAGTTCTTC.

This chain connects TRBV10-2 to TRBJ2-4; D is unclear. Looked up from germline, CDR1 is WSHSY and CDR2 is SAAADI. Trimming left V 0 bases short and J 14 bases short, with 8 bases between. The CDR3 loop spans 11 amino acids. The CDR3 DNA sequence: TGCGCCAGCAGTGAGTCAGCGACGAAGTACTTC. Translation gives CASSESATKYF.

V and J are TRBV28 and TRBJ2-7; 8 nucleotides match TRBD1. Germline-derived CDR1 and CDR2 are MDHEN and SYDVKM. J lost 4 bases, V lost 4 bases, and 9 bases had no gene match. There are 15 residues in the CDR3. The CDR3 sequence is CASSSSDRVFYEQYF. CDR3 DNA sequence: TGTGCCAGCAGTTCATCGGACAGGGTGTTTTACGAGCAGTACTTC.

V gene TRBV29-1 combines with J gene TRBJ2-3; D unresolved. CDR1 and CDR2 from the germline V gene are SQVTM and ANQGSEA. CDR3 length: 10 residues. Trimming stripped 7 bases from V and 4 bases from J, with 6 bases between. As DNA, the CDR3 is TGCAGCGGGCTGGCAGATACGCAGTATTTT. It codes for CSGLADTQYF.

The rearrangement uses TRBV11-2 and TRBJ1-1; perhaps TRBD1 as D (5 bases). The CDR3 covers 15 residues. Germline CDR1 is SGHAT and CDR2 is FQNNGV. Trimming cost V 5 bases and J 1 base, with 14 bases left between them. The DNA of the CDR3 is TGTGCCAGCAGCCCAAGGACAAGGAGGAACACTGAAGCTTTCTTT. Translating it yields CASSPRTRRNTEAFF. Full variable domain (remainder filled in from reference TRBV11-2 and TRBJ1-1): EAGVAQSPRYKIIEKRQSVAFWCNPISGHATLYWYQQILGQGPKLLIQFQNNGVVDDSQLPKDRFSAERLKGVDSTLKIQPAKLEDSAVYLCASSPRTRRNTEAFFGQGTRLTVV.

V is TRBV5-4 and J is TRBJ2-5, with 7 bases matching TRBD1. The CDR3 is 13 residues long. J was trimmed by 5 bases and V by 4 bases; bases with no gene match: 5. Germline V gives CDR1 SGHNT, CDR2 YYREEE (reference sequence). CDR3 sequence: CASSGGQSETQYF. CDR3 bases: TGTGCCAGCAGCGGGGGACAGTCGGAGACCCAGTACTTC.

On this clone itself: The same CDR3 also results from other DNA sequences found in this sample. The CDR3 region is CASSLGQGSSYEQYF. The CDR3, as DNA: TGCGCCAGCAGCTTGGGGCAGGGAAGCTCCTACGAGCAGTACTTC. The V call is TRBV5-1, the J call TRBJ2-7, with D tentatively TRBD1 (5 bases). Trimming pared 0 bases from V and 0 bases from J, leaving 10 bases between. The CDR3 is 15 amino acids. Looked up from germline, CDR1 is SGHRS and CDR2 is YFSETQ.